Shown below are 14 T cell receptor beta chains from a single sample sequenced in a study of cytomegalovirus exposure and HLA in healthy donors. 60 Vbeta and 13 Jbeta primers were used in PCR. This table comes from immunoSEQ multiplex PCR, and its TCRdb copy is limited to in-frame clones, with some not included. The table records about 160,000 clones, approximately 81% of them present only once. Input material: PBMCs. The receptor set was obtained from a woman aged 25 to 45 in good health and CMV-seropositive.

A few counts support this clone. The V call is TRBV6-5, the J call TRBJ1-2; D call uncertain. The CDR3 runs to 14 residues. Trimming took 7 bases from V and 2 from J, leaving 14 bases between them. Germline V gives CDR1 MNHEY, CDR2 SVGAGI. DNA for the CDR3: TGTGCCAGCACCATTTCTGCGGGGAACTATGGCTACACCTTC. Its protein product is CASTISAGNYGYTF.

This chain joins TRBV5-1 and TRBJ2-7; 8 bases match TRBD1. CDR1 is SGHRS, CDR2 YFSETQ, per germline. After removal of 3 bases from V and 4 bases from J, the junction contained 9 bases not matched to a gene. The CDR3 totals 15 residues. The CDR3 protein is CASSWTRGQGYEQYF. In DNA form, the CDR3 reads TGCGCCAGCAGCTGGACCAGGGGGCAAGGATACGAGCAGTACTTC. The variable domain in full, with the rest retrieved from reference TRBV5-1 and TRBJ2-7, is KAGVTQTPRYLIKTRGQQVTLSCSPISGHRSVSWYQQTPGQGLQFLFEYFSETQRNKGNFPGRFSGRQFSNSRSEMNVSTLELGDSALYLCASSWTRGQGYEQYFGPGTRLTVT.

The gene calls are TRBV4-3 and TRBJ1-1; the match to TRBD1 covers 7 bases. The length of the CDR3 is 15 residues. The V gene's germline CDR1 is LGHNA and CDR2 YSLEER. Trimming cost V 0 bases and J 0 bases; bases outside gene matches: 1. As DNA, the CDR3 is TGCGCCAGCAGCCAAGAACAGGGGATGAACACTGAAGCTTTCTTT. It encodes CASSQEQGMNTEAFF.

This chain links TRBV4-3 with TRBJ2-7; the match to TRBD1 covers 8 bases. CDR3 length equals 15 residues. After removal of 3 bases from V and 3 bases from J, the junction contained 7 bases not matched to a gene. Per germline, CDR1 LGHNA and CDR2 YSLEER. The DNA for the CDR3 is TGCGCCAGCAGCCACGCCGGGACAGGCGACTACGAGCAGTACTTC. The encoded protein is CASSHAGTGDYEQYF.

The V call is TRBV11-1, the J call TRBJ1-6; 7 nucleotides agree with TRBD1. The CDR3 consists of 14 residues. V trimming: 3 bases; J trimming: 10 bases; junction bases outside the gene matches: 6. CDR1 is SGHAT, CDR2 FQDESV, per germline (reference sequence). The CDR3: CASSFVTGSSPLHF. The CDR3 nucleotides read TGTGCCAGCAGCTTTGTGACAGGGAGCTCACCCCTCCACTTT.

The chain employs TRBV5-5 and TRBJ1-5; D ambiguous. V lost 0 bases, J lost 6 bases, and 10 bases lay in between. The length of the CDR3 is 14 residues. Germline values: CDR1 SGHKS, CDR2 YYEKEE (reference sequence). DNA of the CDR3: TGTGCCAGCAGCTTGGGAGCGGGGAGTCAGCCCCAGCATTTT. Its protein product is CASSLGAGSQPQHF.

This clone was seen only a few times. This rearrangement joins TRBV29-1 to TRBJ2-5; 9 bases align to TRBD1. V gave up 5 bases and J gave up 4 bases; unmatched junction bases: 5. This CDR3 contains 13 residues. The V gene's germline CDR1 is SQVTM and CDR2 ANQGSEA. CDR3 nucleotide sequence: TGCAGCGTTTACAGGGGGCGGATAGAGACCCAGTACTTC. Protein: CSVYRGRIETQYF.

This rearrangement joins TRBV5-5 to TRBJ2-2; TRBD1 matches 9 bases. Germline values: CDR1 SGHKS, CDR2 YYEKEE (reference sequence). This CDR3 region has 15 residues. V was pared by 4 bases and J by 5 bases, with 6 bases of the junction left unmatched. The CDR3 here is CASSRDRVYTGELFF. DNA of the CDR3: TGTGCCAGCAGCCGGGACAGGGTATATACCGGGGAGCTGTTTTTT. Variable domain in full (rest from reference TRBV5-5 and TRBJ2-2): DAGVTQSPTHLIKTRGQQVTLRCSPISGHKSVSWYQQVLGQGPQFIFQYYEKEERGRGNFPDRFSARQFPNYSSELNVNALLLGDSALYLCASSRDRVYTGELFFGEGSRLTVL.

This clone was found a few times. The gene calls are TRBV14 and TRBJ1-6; D not certain. The germline gives CDR1 SGHDN, CDR2 FVKESK. V was cut by 2 bases and J by 10 bases, with 9 bases left in between. This CDR3 has 13 residues. DNA of the CDR3: TGTGCCAGCAGCCAATCGTCTGGCTCACCCCTCCACTTT. Its translation is CASSQSSGSPLHF.

In DNA, the CDR3 is TGTGCCAGTAGTTCTCCAACGAGGGCGCGGGAGCTGTTTTTT. Encoded protein: CASSSPTRARELFF. V usage is TRBV19 and J usage is TRBJ2-2, with D possibly matching TRBD2 (5 bases). The CDR3 spans 14 residues. CDR1 is LNHDA, CDR2 SQIVND, per germline (reference sequence). Trimming took off 5 bases at V and 9 bases at J, with 16 bases between the two ends.

This rearrangement joins TRBV6-6 to TRBJ1-2; 11 nucleotides line up with TRBD1. J gave up 7 bases and V 3 bases, and 7 bases lay outside the gene matches. CDR1 is MNHNY, CDR2 SVGAGI, per germline (reference sequence). The CDR3 loop spans 15 amino acids. The CDR3: CASSYGTGGPLGYTF. DNA for the CDR3: TGTGCCAGCAGTTATGGGACAGGGGGTCCTCTTGGCTACACCTTC.

V and J are TRBV18 and TRBJ1-5; D possibly corresponds to TRBD1 (6 bases). Trimming took off 3 bases at V and 9 bases at J, with 21 bases between the two ends. Per germline, CDR1 KGHSH and CDR2 LQKENI. CDR3 length: 16 residues. CDR3: CASSPAPAGAFRPQHF. The CDR3 nucleotides read TGTGCCAGCTCACCGGCCCCAGCAGGGGCATTTCGGCCCCAGCATTTT.

The rearrangement joins TRBV5-1 to TRBJ2-4; TRBD2 agrees at 7 bases. Trimming cost V 0 bases and J 6 bases; bases outside gene matches: 9. Per the germline V gene, CDR1 is SGHRS and CDR2 is YFSETQ. This CDR3 is built from 16 residues. CDR3 in amino acids: CASSLAGGGLGNIQYF. As DNA, the CDR3 is TGCGCCAGCAGCTTGGCCGGCGGGGGATTAGGAAACATTCAGTACTTC.

This chain joins TRBV4-2 and TRBJ1-4, with 8 positions matching TRBD1. This CDR3 spans 16 amino acids. J lost 1 base, V lost 2 bases, and 3 bases had no gene match. Per germline, CDR1 LGHNA and CDR2 YNFKEQ. CDR3 protein: CASSQTTGGTNEKLFF. The CDR3 DNA follows: TGTGCCAGCAGCCAAACAACAGGGGGAACTAATGAAAAACTGTTTTTT.